One sample yielded the 28 T cell receptor beta chains listed below, sequenced in a study of CD8+CD57+ T cells in acquired aplastic anemia. Individuals selected for sequencing had exhibited CD8+CD57+ cell expansion on flow cytometry. Both TCR beta VDJ combination and CDR3 sequence profiling were carried out. Genomic DNA was the template for this profiling. TCRdb processed the reads anew with MiXCR; each CDR3 protein has one entry. The sample has fewer than 250,000 distinct CDR3 sequences; around 43% are singletons. Specimen: sorted CD4+, CD8+, or CD8+CD57+ T cells (not recorded which) from PBMCs. These receptors all stem from a human donor with aplastic anemia.

This clonotype was seen at least ten times. The V and J genes are TRBV6-1 and TRBJ1-1; TRBD1 matches at 7 bases. The CDR3 has 13 amino acids. Germline CDR1 reads MNHNS; CDR2 reads SASEGT. With V trimmed by 9 bases and J by 1 base, 5 bases remained unmatched. CDR3 in DNA: TGTGCCAGTCAGGGGGAAGAGAACACTGAAGCTTTCTTT. Amino acids: CASQGEENTEAFF.

This chain uses TRBV15 with TRBJ2-5; 7 bases map to TRBD2. Germline lookup yields CDR1 LNHNV and CDR2 YYDKDF (reference sequence). The CDR3 is 14 amino acids. After removal of 6 bases from V and 4 bases from J, the junction contained 8 bases not matched to a gene. CDR3 loop: CATSSAGAGETQYF. The CDR3 nucleotides read TGTGCCACCAGTTCCGCGGGAGCGGGAGAGACCCAGTACTTC.

The gene calls are TRBV7-8 and TRBJ1-2, with 10 nucleotides matching TRBD1. Looked up from germline, CDR1 is SGHVS and CDR2 is FQNEAQ. The ends lost 1 base at V and 7 bases at J; junction bases unmatched: 6. This CDR3 contains 15 residues. CDR3 in amino acids: CASSLEGTGVGGYTF. The CDR3 DNA reads as TGTGCCAGCAGCTTAGAGGGGACAGGGGTGGGTGGCTACACCTTC.

In regard to this clonotype: At one of its ends the junction is not consistent with the germline gene, which may arise from a read error. The V call is TRBV10-3, the J call TRBJ2-2, with 12 bases identical to TRBD2. Germline CDR1 is ENHRY and CDR2 is SYGVKD. The CDR3 has 18 residues. The CDR3 region is CVISDSTSGSTHTGELFF. CDR3 DNA sequence: TGTGTCATCAGTGATTCGACTAGCGGGAGCACCCACACCGGGGAGCTGTTTTTT.

This clonotype came up a few times. V usage is TRBV5-6 and J usage is TRBJ2-3; D is tentatively TRBD1 or TRBD2 (7 bases each). CDR1 is SGHDT and CDR2 is YYEEEE in the germline V gene. Trimming shortened V by 1 base and J by 0 bases, and 21 bases separated the two germline ends. The CDR3 is made up of 19 amino acids. The CDR3 reads CASSLNRGISGASTDTQYF. CDR3 sequence (DNA): TGTGCCAGCAGCTTGAACAGGGGTATCAGCGGGGCTAGCACAGATACGCAGTATTTT.

CDR3 sequence (DNA): TGTGCCAGCAGTCCGCTAGCGGGGGGGGCAGATACGCAGTATTTT. This codes for CASSPLAGGADTQYF. The chain combines TRBV25-1 with TRBJ2-3, with TRBD2 matching over 12 bases. CDR1 MGHDK and CDR2 SYGVNS come from the germline V gene. V dropped 5 bases and J dropped 4; count of bases not matched to a gene: 4. This CDR3 is 15 amino acids long. Full variable domain (missing parts from reference TRBV25-1 and TRBJ2-3): EADIYQTPRYLVIGTGKKITLECSQTMGHDKMYWYQQDPGMELHLIHYSYGVNSTEKGDLSSESTVSRIRTEHFPLTLESARPSHTSQYLCASSPLAGGADTQYFGPGTRLTVL.

This chain joins TRBV10-3 and TRBJ2-1; the D gene is possibly TRBD1 (6 bases). Germline values: CDR1 ENHRY, CDR2 SYGVKD. The CDR3 sequence is 12 residues long. V was cut by 6 bases and J by 7 bases, with 10 bases left in between. The CDR3 sequence: CAIRQGVNEQFF. The DNA for the CDR3 is TGTGCCATCAGACAGGGCGTGAATGAGCAGTTCTTC.

This clonotype has just a few counts. V usage is TRBV7-6 and J usage is TRBJ1-6; 7 bases map to TRBD1. With V trimmed by 5 bases and J by 7 bases, 11 bases remained unmatched. Germline CDR1 SGHVS, CDR2 FNYEAQ. This CDR3 has 16 amino acids. The CDR3 reads CASSIRGQAENSPLHF. The CDR3 nucleotides read TGTGCCAGCAGCATTCGAGGACAGGCCGAGAATTCACCCCTCCACTTT.

The chain combines TRBV2 with TRBJ2-7; D tentatively reads TRBD1 or TRBD2 (9 bases each). V was clipped by 10 bases and J by 5 bases, with 30 bases between them. CDR1 is SNHLY and CDR2 is FYNNEI in the germline V gene. The CDR3 has 17 amino acids. This CDR3 is CAIVSGSPRQGVDEQYF. CDR3 in DNA: TGTGCCATCGTTAGCGGGAGCCCCCGACAGGGGGTCGACGAGCAGTACTTC.

The rearrangement uses TRBV7-9 and TRBJ1-1, with D tentatively TRBD1 (6 bases). The germline gives CDR1 SEHNR, CDR2 FQNEAQ (reference sequence). The CDR3 extends over 14 amino acids. Trimming shortened V by 4 bases and J by 3 bases, and 12 bases separated the two germline ends. The CDR3 region is CASSSDRSYTEAFF. The CDR3 DNA reads TGTGCCAGCAGCTCCGACAGGTCATACACTGAAGCTTTCTTT.

The sample holds one count of this clonotype. The chain recombines TRBV7-4 with TRBJ1-6; D not certain. CDR3 length equals 19 residues. Trimming left V 6 bases short and J 0 bases short, with 21 bases between. Germline assignment: CDR1 SGHVT and CDR2 SQSDAQ. DNA of the CDR3: TGTGCCAGCAGTCCACGGACTAGCGGAAAATACTCCTATAATTCACCCCTCCACTTT. It yields the protein CASSPRTSGKYSYNSPLHF.

The CDR3 sequence: CASRDGQGPTYEQYF. DNA for the CDR3: TGTGCCAGTAGAGACGGACAGGGTCCAACCTACGAGCAGTACTTC. This chain uses TRBV19 with TRBJ2-7, with 8 bases matching TRBD1. The V gene end was trimmed by 6 bases and the J gene end by 2 bases; junction bases not matched to a gene: 9. This CDR3 region has 15 residues. The germline CDR1 and CDR2 sequences are LNHDA and SQIVND (reference sequence). Looking up the rest from reference TRBV19 and TRBJ2-7 gives the full variable domain: DGGITQSPKYLFRKEGQNVTLSCEQNLNHDAMYWYRQDPGQGLRLIYYSQIVNDFQKGDIAEGYSVSREKKESFPLTVTSAQKNPTAFYLCASRDGQGPTYEQYFGPGTRLTVT.

The J gene is TRBJ2-7, the V gene TRBV7-2; D might be TRBD2 (5 bases). V was clipped by 2 bases and J by 2 bases, with 13 bases between them. Germline-derived CDR1 and CDR2 are SGHTA and FQGNSA. The CDR3 consists of 15 residues. CDR3 nucleotides: TGTGCCAGCAGCTTATGGGGAGAACGTCCCTACGAGCAGTACTTC. Translating gives CASSLWGERPYEQYF. The whole variable domain, filled in from reference TRBV7-2 and TRBJ2-7, reads GAGVSQSPSNKVTEKGKDVELRCDPISGHTALYWYRQSLGQGLEFLIYFQGNSAPDKSGLPSDRFSAERTGGSVSTLTIQRTQQEDSAVYLCASSLWGERPYEQYFGPGTRLTVT.

This chain links TRBV24-1 with TRBJ1-2, with D hard to call. The germline V gene encodes CDR1 KGHDR and CDR2 SFDVKD. The CDR3 length is 12 residues. Trimming cost V 9 bases and J 6 bases, with 13 bases left between them. In DNA, the CDR3 is TGTGCCACCCAAGGACCGGAAAATGGCTACACCTTC. Translating gives CATQGPENGYTF.

Details on this clonotype: One base away lies a much larger clone, so this may be a sequencing read error. The missing conserved phenylalanine or tryptophan at the end of this CDR3 makes a read error likely. The chain is built from TRBV7-9 and TRBJ1-4; possible D gene TRBD1, 6 bases. V lost 5 bases and J 6 bases, leaving 13 bases between the germline ends. CDR1 is SEHNR and CDR2 is FQNEAQ in the germline V gene (reference sequence). The CDR3 extends over 14 amino acids. The DNA of the CDR3 is TGTGCCAGCAGCCCCACAGGGATGGATGAAAAACTGTTTGTT. Translation gives CASSPTGMDEKLFV.

This clonotype showed up many times. The chain uses TRBV20-1 and TRBJ2-7; D may be TRBD2 (5 bases). The V and J ends lost 0 bases and 2 bases respectively, with 8 bases between them. CDR3 size: 13 residues. Germline lookup yields CDR1 DFQATT and CDR2 SNEGSKA (reference sequence). CDR3 sequence reads: CSAREAEPYEQYF. The CDR3 DNA reads TGCAGTGCTAGAGAAGCGGAACCCTACGAGCAGTACTTC.

This sequence joins TRBV24-1 and TRBJ2-2; 8 bases map to TRBD1. Germline values: CDR1 KGHDR, CDR2 SFDVKD. Trimming took 3 bases from V and 7 from J; bases not matched to a gene: 3. CDR3 length equals 14 residues. This CDR3 is CATSDGDRGGELFF. DNA for the CDR3: TGTGCCACCAGTGATGGAGACAGGGGCGGGGAGCTGTTTTTT.

The table lists this clonotype with many counts. This chain joins TRBV20-1 and TRBJ2-7; 10 bases fit TRBD2. V shed 5 bases and J 6 bases; nucleotides not matched to a gene: 10. This CDR3 has 14 amino acids. CDR1 is DFQATT and CDR2 is SNEGSKA in the germline V gene (reference sequence). The CDR3 DNA is TGCAGTGCTTTAATTAGCGGGGGGCAAAGCGAGCAGTACTTC. It is translated as CSALISGGQSEQYF.

The V call is TRBV7-9, the J call TRBJ1-1; 9 bases are a match to TRBD1. Trimming took 8 bases from V and 3 from J; bases not matched to a gene: 10. Germline lookup yields CDR1 SEHNR and CDR2 FQNEAQ (reference sequence). The CDR3 is 15 residues long. CDR3 residues: CASSGTGIIYTEAFF. The CDR3 nucleotides read TGTGCCAGCTCCGGGACAGGGATTATATACACTGAAGCTTTCTTT.

The V call is TRBV2, the J call TRBJ1-5; TRBD1 agrees at 7 bases. The CDR3 is 15 amino acids. Germline V gene sequence: CDR1 SNHLY, CDR2 FYNNEI. V lost 6 bases to trimming and J lost 0 bases; unmatched junction nucleotides: 5. The CDR3 region has the DNA TGTGCCAGCAGGGACAGGCCGTATAGCAATCAGCCCCAGCATTTT. The encoded protein is CASRDRPYSNQPQHF.

This clonotype showed up just a few times. A read error may be the cause here, since a much bigger clone is one base away. The CDR3 does not close with the conserved phenylalanine or tryptophan, likely indicating a read error. The chain combines TRBV20-1 with TRBJ1-2, with D uncertain. The CDR3 spans 14 residues. Deletions cut 1 base from V and 0 bases from J, with 9 bases between. Germline V CDR1 and CDR2: DFQATT, SNEGSKA (reference sequence). The chain's CDR3 is CSARAKETNYGYTV. The CDR3 nucleotides are TGCAGTGCTAGAGCAAAGGAGACTAACTATGGCTACACCGTC.

The chain is built from TRBV15 and TRBJ1-5, with no clear D. Trimming removed 2 bases at V and 0 bases at J, with 11 bases between. The CDR3 totals 16 residues. The germline V gene encodes CDR1 LNHNV and CDR2 YYDKDF (reference sequence). The CDR3 region is CATSRILVNSNQPQHF. Written as DNA, the CDR3 is TGTGCCACCAGCAGAATATTGGTAAATAGCAATCAGCCCCAGCATTTT.

J is TRBJ2-5 and V is TRBV10-3; 12 bases are a match to TRBD2. In germline, CDR1 is ENHRY, CDR2 SYGVKD. CDR3 size: 16 residues. The trim removed 5 bases at V and 5 bases at J, leaving 9 bases unmatched. The CDR3 nucleotides read TGTGCCATCAGTTGGACTAGCGGGGAGGGAGTTGAGACCCAGTACTTC. Translating gives CAISWTSGEGVETQYF.

This clonotype has just a few counts. The chain has TRBV24-1 and TRBJ2-3, with 8 bases aligning to TRBD2. CDR1 is KGHDR, CDR2 SFDVKD, per germline. The CDR3 covers 15 residues. Trimming at V came to 3 bases and at J to 0 bases, leaving 1 base not matched to a gene. The CDR3 bases are TGTGCCACCAGTGATGCTAGCGGGAGCACAGATACGCAGTATTTT. Amino acids: CATSDASGSTDTQYF.

In its sample, this clonotype was seen many times. The chain joins TRBV5-1 to TRBJ2-1; D is perhaps TRBD1 (6 bases). Germline loops: CDR1 SGHRS, CDR2 YFSETQ. V was shortened by 3 bases and J by 6 bases, with 10 bases between the two germline ends. The CDR3 totals 13 residues. DNA for the CDR3: TGCGCCAGCAGCTCCACAGGGCTCAATGAGCAGTTCTTC. Protein sequence: CASSSTGLNEQFF. The variable domain in full, with the rest retrieved from reference TRBV5-1 and TRBJ2-1, is KAGVTQTPRYLIKTRGQQVTLSCSPISGHRSVSWYQQTPGQGLQFLFEYFSETQRNKGNFPGRFSGRQFSNSRSEMNVSTLELGDSALYLCASSSTGLNEQFFGPGTRLTVL.

The chain carries TRBV9 and TRBJ1-4; a weak D match, TRBD1 (6 bases). V shed 0 bases and J shed 7 bases, with 13 bases lying between them. The CDR3 is 15 amino acids. Per the germline V gene, CDR1 is SGDLS and CDR2 is YYNGEE. The CDR3 sequence: CASSVGGGLGEKLFF. CDR3 in DNA: TGTGCCAGCAGCGTAGGGGGGGGGCTGGGTGAAAAACTGTTTTTT. The full variable domain, rest sourced from reference TRBV9 and TRBJ1-4, is DSGVTQTPKHLITATGQRVTLRCSPRSGDLSVYWYQQSLDQGLQFLIQYYNGEERAKGNILERFSAQQFPDLHSELNLSSLELGDSALYFCASSVGGGLGEKLFFGSGTQLSVL.

This chain connects TRBV7-9 to TRBJ2-7; 8 bases align to TRBD1. The CDR3 covers 15 residues. Germline CDR1 and CDR2: SEHNR and FQNEAQ (reference sequence). V trimming: 4 bases; J trimming: 3 bases; junction bases outside the gene matches: 8. The CDR3 reads CASSSPTGQGYEQYF. The CDR3 DNA sequence: TGTGCCAGCAGCTCCCCGACCGGACAGGGCTACGAGCAGTACTTC.

This clonotype was found many times. Written as DNA, the CDR3 is TGTGCCAGCAGCCACGCCGGAGGTACGCAGTATTTT. Translated: CASSHAGGTQYF. The chain has TRBV14 and TRBJ2-3, with a weak D call TRBD2 (5 bases). Germline values: CDR1 SGHDN, CDR2 FVKESK. Trimming took off 3 bases at V and 8 bases at J, with 9 bases between the two ends. The CDR3 has 12 residues.